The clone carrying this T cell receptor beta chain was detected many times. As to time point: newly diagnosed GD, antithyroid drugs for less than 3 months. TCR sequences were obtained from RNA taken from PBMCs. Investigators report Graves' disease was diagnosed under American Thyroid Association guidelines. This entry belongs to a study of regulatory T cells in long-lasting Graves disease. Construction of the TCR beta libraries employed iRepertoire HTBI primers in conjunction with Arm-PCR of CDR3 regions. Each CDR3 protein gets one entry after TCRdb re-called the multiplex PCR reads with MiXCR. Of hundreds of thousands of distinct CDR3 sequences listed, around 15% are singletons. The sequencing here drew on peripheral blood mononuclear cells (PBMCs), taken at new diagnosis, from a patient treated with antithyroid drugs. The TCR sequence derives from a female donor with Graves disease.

CDR3 coding DNA: TGTGCCAGCAGCTTGGGGGACAGGGGCCTGAGCTATGGCTACACCTTC. Translating it yields CASSLGDRGLSYGYTF. V and J are TRBV5-4 and TRBJ1-2, with 10 bases that match TRBD1. The CDR3 consists of 16 residues. With V trimmed by 0 bases and J by 4 bases, 6 bases remained unmatched. Per the germline V gene, CDR1 is SGHNT and CDR2 is YYREEE (reference sequence).